The 14 T cell receptor beta chains in this list originate from one sample, sequenced in a study of T-cell reconstitution after alpha-beta-depleted transplantation in children. TCRbeta library preparation incorporated unique molecular identifiers. TCRdb reprocessed the PCR reads via MiXCR and lists one record per CDR3 protein. The repertoire holds about 830,000 distinct CDR3 sequences, with approximately 15% as singletons. Here the sequenced sample was PBMCs, mostly from graft donor cells, taken 360 days after TCRalphabeta/CD19-depleted stem cell transplant. Receptor source: a male patient younger than 18 who had a stem cell transplant for acute lymphoblastic leukemia, so the T cells may come from the graft donor.

This clonotype was counted between two and nine times. This sequence joins TRBV28 and TRBJ2-7; TRBD1 matches at 10 bases. This CDR3 is built from 15 residues. Germline values: CDR1 MDHEN, CDR2 SYDVKM. V lost 7 bases and J lost 3; bases outside the gene matches: 9. This chain's CDR3 is CASMGGDRGVYEQYF. The CDR3 DNA sequence: TGTGCCAGCATGGGGGGGGACAGGGGAGTCTACGAGCAGTACTTC.

This clonotype was detected only a few times. The chain has TRBV19 and TRBJ2-2; D remains ambiguous. The CDR3 is made up of 11 amino acids. V was cut by 11 bases and J by 5 bases, with 9 bases left in between. The V gene's germline CDR1 is LNHDA and CDR2 SQIVND (reference sequence). CDR3 amino acids: CALRGTGELFF. CDR3 in DNA: TGTGCCCTCCGAGGTACCGGGGAGCTGTTTTTT.

V usage is TRBV5-1 and J usage is TRBJ1-5; no clear D gene. V was pared by 1 base and J by 6 bases, with 8 bases between. The CDR3 loop spans 13 amino acids. Per germline, CDR1 SGHRS and CDR2 YFSETQ. The DNA of the CDR3 is TGCGCCAGCAGCTTGAGTGTCGGTCAGCCCCAGCATTTT. Protein product: CASSLSVGQPQHF.

The gene calls are TRBV20-1 and TRBJ2-3; no definite D call. The CDR3 has 12 amino acids. V was cut by 6 bases and J by 4 bases, with 11 bases left in between. Looked up from germline, CDR1 is DFQATT and CDR2 is SNEGSKA (reference sequence). The CDR3 nucleotides are TGCAGTGCGAACTTAGCCCCAGATACGCAGTATTTT. It codes for CSANLAPDTQYF.

This clonotype was seen more than once but under ten times. The CDR3 sequence is CASSVHPQGPYEQYF. In nucleotides, the CDR3 is TGTGCCAGCAGCGTACACCCCCAGGGCCCCTACGAGCAGTACTTC. The J gene is TRBJ2-7, the V gene TRBV7-3; D perhaps matches TRBD1 (5 bases). The CDR3 loop spans 15 amino acids. Germline V CDR1 and CDR2: SGHTA, FQGTGA. V was clipped by 5 bases and J by 2 bases, with 16 bases between them.

The rearrangement uses TRBV19 and TRBJ2-7; a weak D match, TRBD2 (5 bases). Germline V gene data show CDR1 as LNHDA and CDR2 as SQIVND (reference sequence). CDR3 length: 15 residues. V was clipped by 3 bases and J by 0 bases, with 12 bases between them. This CDR3 is CASSMEVGSSYEQYF. CDR3 coding DNA: TGTGCCAGTAGTATGGAGGTCGGGTCCTCCTACGAGCAGTACTTC.

In its sample, this clonotype was seen once. This chain links TRBV27 with TRBJ2-4; D uncertain. The V end lost 1 base, the J end lost 1 base, and 5 bases lay between the germline ends. The CDR3 is made up of 14 amino acids. Looked up from germline, CDR1 is MNHEY and CDR2 is SMNVEV (reference sequence). CDR3 amino acids: CASSLYMAKNIQYF. The CDR3 coding sequence is TGTGCCAGCAGTTTATACATGGCCAAAAACATTCAGTACTTC.

The chain carries TRBV18 and TRBJ2-3, with D perhaps given as TRBD1 or TRBD2 (5 bases each). With 2 bases removed from V and 2 bases from J, the gap between germline ends came to 17 bases. The germline V gene encodes CDR1 KGHSH and CDR2 LQKENI. CDR3 length: 17 amino acids. DNA for the CDR3: TGTGCCAGCTCACCATGGGGCGTGAGGAGGTTCACAGATACGCAGTATTTT. Residues: CASSPWGVRRFTDTQYF.

The gene calls are TRBV4-1 and TRBJ2-2, with D perhaps matching TRBD2 (5 bases). This CDR3 is built from 15 residues. The V gene's germline CDR1 is MGHRA and CDR2 YSYEKL. Trimming stripped 0 bases from V and 5 bases from J, with 10 bases between. CDR3 bases: TGCGCCAGCAGCCAAGAAGGTGGACTTACCGGGGAGCTGTTTTTT. Its translation: CASSQEGGLTGELFF.

V is TRBV20-1 and J is TRBJ2-7, with D perhaps assigned TRBD1 or TRBD2 (5 bases each). Germline CDR1 is DFQATT and CDR2 is SNEGSKA (reference sequence). The CDR3 runs to 14 residues. CDR3 sequence: CSWIDSGTTYEQYF. For the CDR3, the DNA is TGCAGCTGGATAGACAGCGGCACTACCTACGAGCAGTACTTC.

The gene calls are TRBV12-3 or TRBV12-4 and TRBJ2-7, with unresolved D. Trimming removed 2 bases from V and 4 bases from J, with 9 bases in between. This CDR3 has 13 amino acids. In DNA form, the CDR3 reads TGTGCCAGCAGTTTAACCCTCCTTTACGAGCAGTACTTC. Residues: CASSLTLLYEQYF.

This chain connects TRBV24-1 to TRBJ1-2; D gene uncertain. Trimming shortened V by 1 base and J by 3 bases, and 20 bases separated the two germline ends. Germline CDR1 is KGHDR and CDR2 is SFDVKD. The CDR3 has 18 residues. CDR3 coding DNA: TGTGCCACCAGTGATTTAAGAGTTCCCGCGCGCACCGACTATGGCTACACCTTC. This translates into CATSDLRVPARTDYGYTF.

Only a few counts were recorded for this clonotype. The V call is TRBV5-1, the J call TRBJ1-3; TRBD1 might be the D (5 bases). CDR3 size: 16 residues. Germline V CDR1 and CDR2: SGHRS, YFSETQ. The ends were cut back, 0 bases at V and 5 bases at J, with 15 bases in the middle. The CDR3 region is CASSLGDGTLRNTIYF. CDR3 in DNA: TGCGCCAGCAGCTTGGGTGACGGGACTCTCCGAAACACCATATATTTT.

The chain recombines TRBV5-1 with TRBJ2-1, with 7 bases that match TRBD2. CDR1 SGHRS and CDR2 YFSETQ come from the germline V gene. The CDR3 covers 15 residues. V was clipped by 0 bases and J by 5 bases; unmatched bases: 5. CDR3 loop: CASSLAGLEHNEQFF. For the CDR3, the DNA is TGCGCCAGCAGCTTGGCCGGACTAGAACACAATGAGCAGTTCTTC.